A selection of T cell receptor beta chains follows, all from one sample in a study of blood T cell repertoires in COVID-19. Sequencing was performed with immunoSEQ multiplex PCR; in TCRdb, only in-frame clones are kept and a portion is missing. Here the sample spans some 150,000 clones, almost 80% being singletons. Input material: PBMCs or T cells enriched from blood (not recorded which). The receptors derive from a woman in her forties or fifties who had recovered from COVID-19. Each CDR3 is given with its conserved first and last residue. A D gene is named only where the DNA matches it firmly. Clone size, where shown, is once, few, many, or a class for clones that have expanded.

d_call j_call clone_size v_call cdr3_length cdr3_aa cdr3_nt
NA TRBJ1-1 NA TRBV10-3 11 CAIRQGTEAFF TGTGCCATCAGACAGGGTACTGAAGCTTTCTTT
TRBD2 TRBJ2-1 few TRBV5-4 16 CASSLPSGRVGDEQFF TGTGCCAGCAGCTTGCCTAGCGGGAGGGTAGGGGATGAGCAGTTCTTC
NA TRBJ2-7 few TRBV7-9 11 CASSNTYEQYF TGTGCCAGCAGCAATACCTACGAGCAGTACTTC
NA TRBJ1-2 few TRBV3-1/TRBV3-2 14 CASSQEEGSYGYTF TGTGCCAGCAGCCAAGAGGAGGGGAGCTATGGCTACACCTTC
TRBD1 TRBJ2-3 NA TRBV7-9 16 CASSFKGDRSTDTQYF TGTGCCAGCAGCTTTAAAGGGGACAGGTCCACAGATACGCAGTATTTT
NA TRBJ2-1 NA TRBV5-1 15 CASSFQVGSYNEQFF TGCGCCAGCAGCTTCCAGGTTGGCTCCTACAATGAGCAGTTCTTC
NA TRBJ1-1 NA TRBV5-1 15 CASSLATRGNTEAFF TGCGCCAGCAGCTTGGCCACGCGGGGGAACACTGAAGCTTTCTTT
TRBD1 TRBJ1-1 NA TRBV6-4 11 CASRSGTVAFF TGTGCCAGCAGATCCGGGACAGTTGCTTTCTTT
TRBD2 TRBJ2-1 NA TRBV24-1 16 CATSDPRAGGDNEQFF TGTGCCACCAGTGACCCTCGAGCGGGAGGGGACAATGAGCAGTTCTTC
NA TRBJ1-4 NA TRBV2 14 CASSFQGINEKLFF TGTGCCAGCAGTTTTCAGGGGATCAATGAAAAACTGTTTTTT
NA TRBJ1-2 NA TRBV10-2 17 CASSEVRKERLGYGYTF TGCGCCAGCAGTGAGGTGCGGAAGGAACGGCTGGGCTATGGCTACACCTTC
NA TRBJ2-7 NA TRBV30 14 CAWSVGDTSYEQYF TGTGCCTGGAGTGTGGGAGACACATCCTACGAGCAGTACTTC
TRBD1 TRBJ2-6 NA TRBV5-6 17 CASSSGTGVYGANVLTF TGTGCCAGCAGCTCAGGGACAGGGGTGTACGGGGCCAACGTCCTGACTTTC
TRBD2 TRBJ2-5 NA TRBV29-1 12 CSAAGGEETQYF TGCAGCGCAGCGGGGGGGGAAGAGACCCAGTACTTC
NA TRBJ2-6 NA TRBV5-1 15 CASSATVPGANVLTF TGCGCCAGCAGCGCAACAGTTCCTGGGGCCAACGTCCTGACTTTC
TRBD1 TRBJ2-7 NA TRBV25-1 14 CASSEFGTGGEQYF TGTGCCAGCAGTGAATTTGGGACAGGGGGAGAGCAGTACTTC
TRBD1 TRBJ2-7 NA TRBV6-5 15 CASSYAWTGSYEQYF TGTGCCAGCAGTTACGCTTGGACAGGGAGTTACGAGCAGTACTTC
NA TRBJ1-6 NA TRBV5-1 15 CASSLGGALGSPLHF TGCGCCAGCAGCTTAGGAGGGGCTCTTGGTTCACCCCTCCACTTT
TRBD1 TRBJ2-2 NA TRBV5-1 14 CASSMDRAGGELFF TGCGCCAGCAGCATGGACAGGGCGGGCGGGGAGCTGTTTTTT
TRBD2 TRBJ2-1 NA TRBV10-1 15 CASSPGTSGYNEQFF TGCGCCAGCAGTCCCGGGACTAGCGGCTACAATGAGCAGTTCTTC
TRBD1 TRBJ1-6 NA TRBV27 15 CASSRRQGNVSPLHF TGTGCCAGCAGTCGCAGACAGGGAAACGTTTCACCCCTCCACTTT
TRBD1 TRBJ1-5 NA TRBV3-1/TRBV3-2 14 CASSLRTGTQPQHF TGTGCCAGCAGCCTCAGGACAGGGACGCAGCCCCAGCATTTT
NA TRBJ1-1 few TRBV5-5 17 CASSRGDSGVMNTEAFF TGTGCCAGCAGCCGGGGGGATTCAGGGGTCATGAACACTGAAGCTTTCTTT
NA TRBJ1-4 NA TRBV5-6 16 CASSRSGTGGDEKLFF TGTGCCAGCAGCCGATCAGGGACGGGAGGGGATGAAAAACTGTTTTTT
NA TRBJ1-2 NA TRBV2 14 CASTNGGAEDGYTF TGTGCCAGCACCAACGGGGGGGCGGAGGATGGCTACACCTTC
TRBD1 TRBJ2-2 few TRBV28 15 CASISTGGSTGELFF TGTGCCAGTATATCGACAGGGGGTTCCACCGGGGAGCTGTTTTTT
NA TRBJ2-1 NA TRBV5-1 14 CASSLGQFLNEQFF TGCGCCAGCAGCTTGGGGCAATTCCTCAATGAGCAGTTCTTC
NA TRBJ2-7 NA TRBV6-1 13 CASSEDRVQTYNW TGTGCCAGCAGTGAAGACAGGGTCCAAACCTACAATTGG
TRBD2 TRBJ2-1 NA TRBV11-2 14 CASSRPREGNEQFF TGTGCCAGCAGCCGACCCCGGGAGGGGAATGAGCAGTTCTTC
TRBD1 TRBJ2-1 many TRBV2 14 CASSRDRSFYEQFF TGTGCCAGCAGCCGGGACAGATCCTTCTACGAGCAGTTCTTC
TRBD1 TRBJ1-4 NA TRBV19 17 CASSTPGQGAANEKLFF TGTGCCAGTAGTACGCCGGGACAGGGGGCAGCTAATGAAAAACTGTTTTTT
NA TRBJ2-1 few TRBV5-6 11 CASSLRREQFF TGTGCCAGCAGCTTGAGGCGGGAGCAGTTCTTC
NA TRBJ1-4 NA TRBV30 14 CAWNSGVGREKLFF TGTGCCTGGAACTCGGGGGTAGGACGTGAAAAACTGTTTTTT
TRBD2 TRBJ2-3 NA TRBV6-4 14 CASSDSAGGNTQYF TGTGCCAGCAGTGACTCAGCGGGGGGGAATACGCAGTATTTT
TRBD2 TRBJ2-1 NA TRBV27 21 CASMGQTLGGWGLARNNEQFF TGTGCCAGCATGGGTCAAACTTTGGGGGGCTGGGGACTAGCGAGAAACAATGAGCAGTTCTTC
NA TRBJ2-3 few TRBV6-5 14 CASTERSPPDTQYF TGTGCCAGCACAGAACGATCCCCCCCGGATACGCAGTATTTT
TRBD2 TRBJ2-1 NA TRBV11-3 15 CASSFGLAGGDEQFF TGTGCCAGCAGCTTCGGACTAGCGGGCGGGGACGAGCAGTTCTTC
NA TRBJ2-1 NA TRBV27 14 CASSLRGGPNEQFF TGTGCCAGCAGTTTAAGGGGGGGGCCCAATGAGCAGTTCTTC